This TCR beta chain was obtained from a study of vaccination effects on CD4 cells after COVID-19. Study as a whole: Researchers obtained post-vaccine samples at a median of 72 days past the second dose. Overall study results and limits: Newly vaccine-induced clones made up most of the convalescents' post-vaccine spike-reactive clones. Vaccine- and infection-induced clones showed marked clonal contraction late following vaccination.

Libraries were prepared by immunoSEQ multiplex PCR; TCRdb keeps only in-frame clonotypes and omits some of them. This table has approximately 30,000 clones, roughly 80% appearing once. Per germline, CDR1 LGHDT and CDR2 YNNKEL (reference sequence). Trimming removed 1 base at V and 5 bases at J, with 11 bases between. CDR3 length: 14 amino acids. Details on this clone: Its antigen is unknown.

CD4+ T cells were isolated after around ten days of culture. Their SARS-CoV-2 infection, verified by PCR, occurred between March and December 2020. Of the BNT162b2 and mRNA-1273 vaccines, participants received two doses of one or the other. The clonotype originates from a human donor who had a prior SARS-CoV-2 infection. This rearrangement joins TRBV3-1 (or the pseudogene TRBV3-2) to TRBJ1-2, with D possibly matching TRBD1 (5 bases). Specimen: CD4+ T cells from PBMCs cultured without peptide, collected after COVID-19 vaccination. CDR3 amino acids: CASSQAQGWYGYTF. In DNA, the CDR3 is TGTGCCAGCAGCCAAGCGCAGGGTTGGTATGGCTACACCTTC.